The next 19 T cell receptor beta chains were all read from a single sample in a study of blood T cells in healthy people across ages. Primed by a sample-barcoded 5' primer and a J-beta primer mix, a second PCR proceeded for roughly 7 to 11 cycles. TCRdb itself ran the 5' RACE reads through MiXCR, one entry per CDR3 protein. The table shows about 1.8 million distinct CDR3 sequences, with about 50% occurring only once. The material sequenced was blood. The receptors derive from a woman in her 40s in good health.

The chain joins TRBV6-1 to TRBJ2-1; TRBD2 might be the D (5 bases). The germline gives CDR1 MNHNS, CDR2 SASEGT. V was clipped by 6 bases and J by 0 bases, with 12 bases between them. There are 15 residues in the CDR3. The CDR3 nucleotides are TGTGCCAGCAGAGTAGCGCGAAGCTCCTACAATGAGCAGTTCTTC. Protein sequence: CASRVARSSYNEQFF.

For this clonotype: Sequence at one end of the junction differs from germline and may be a read error. The rearrangement links TRBV28 to TRBJ2-1; the D gene could be TRBD1 or TRBD2 (5 bases each). This CDR3 contains 14 residues. Germline V gene sequence: CDR1 MDHEN, CDR2 SYDVKM. CDR3 residues: CASTQDGAGDERFF. DNA for the CDR3: TGTGCCAGCACGCAGGACGGGGCAGGCGATGAGCGGTTCTTC. The full variable domain, rest sourced from reference TRBV28 and TRBJ2-1, is DVKVTQSSRYLVKRTGEKVFLECVQDMDHENMFWYRQDPGLGLRLIYFSYDVKMKEKGDIPEGYSVSREKKERFSLILESASTNQTSMYLCASTQDGAGDERFFGPGTRLTVL.

The chain combines TRBV7-3 with TRBJ2-2; D is undetermined. Germline V lookup: CDR1 SGHTA, CDR2 FQGTGA. The CDR3 contains 16 residues. Trimming took 5 bases from V and 3 from J, leaving 16 bases between them. CDR3 nucleotides: TGTGCCAGCAGCCCGCGTAGGAGCATAGACACCGGGGAGCTGTTTTTT. Translating it yields CASSPRRSIDTGELFF.

The V call is TRBV9, the J call TRBJ2-5; 8 bases line up with TRBD2. Germline trimming cut 4 bases from V and 5 bases from J; bases unmatched to any gene: 7. This CDR3 spans 14 amino acids. Germline CDR1 reads SGDLS; CDR2 reads YYNGEE. For the CDR3, the DNA is TGTGCCAGCAGCCCCTCGGGGGGGATCGAGACCCAGTACTTC. As protein: CASSPSGGIETQYF.

Only a few counts were recorded for this clonotype. This sequence joins TRBV5-1 and TRBJ2-1, with 9 bases matching TRBD2. Per germline, CDR1 SGHRS and CDR2 YFSETQ. The CDR3 is made up of 15 amino acids. V lost 5 bases to trimming and J lost 6 bases; unmatched junction nucleotides: 9. CDR3 nucleotide sequence: TGCGCCAGCAGTACGCCTAGCGGGGAGCGCAATGAGCAGTTCTTC. It encodes CASSTPSGERNEQFF. The full variable domain, in which reference TRBV5-1 and TRBJ2-1 provide the parts outside the CDR3, is KAGVTQTPRYLIKTRGQQVTLSCSPISGHRSVSWYQQTPGQGLQFLFEYFSETQRNKGNFPGRFSGRQFSNSRSEMNVSTLELGDSALYLCASSTPSGERNEQFFGPGTRLTVL.

This clonotype was seen only a few times. This rearrangement joins TRBV4-3 to TRBJ2-3, with D tentatively TRBD2 (6 bases). Germline V gene sequence: CDR1 LGHNA, CDR2 YSLEER. The CDR3 sequence is 18 residues long. Trimming removed 0 bases at V and 2 bases at J, with 18 bases between. As DNA, the CDR3 is TGCGCCAGCAGCCAAGAGAGGATAGGCGGGGACCTCACAGATACGCAGTATTTT. This encodes CASSQERIGGDLTDTQYF.

This clonotype has a handful of counts. The chain combines TRBV11-2 with TRBJ1-2; D is ambiguous. The V end lost 5 bases, the J end lost 8 bases, and 15 bases lay between the germline ends. The CDR3 runs 13 residues. CDR1 SGHAT and CDR2 FQNNGV come from the germline V gene. The CDR3 spells CASSPAVAGGYTF. The CDR3 nucleotides are TGTGCCAGCAGCCCAGCCGTGGCAGGCGGCTACACCTTC. The variable domain in full, completed from reference TRBV11-2 and TRBJ1-2, reads EAGVAQSPRYKIIEKRQSVAFWCNPISGHATLYWYQQILGQGPKLLIQFQNNGVVDDSQLPKDRFSAERLKGVDSTLKIQPAKLEDSAVYLCASSPAVAGGYTFGSGTRLTVV.

The chain combines TRBV6-2 or TRBV6-3 with TRBJ2-7; 8 bases line up with TRBD2. The junction had 7 bases not matched to a gene; V was cut back by 4 bases and J by 2 bases. The CDR3 contains 15 residues. From germline, CDR1 is MNHEY and CDR2 SVGEGT. Written as DNA, the CDR3 is TGTGCCAGCAGTTCGCCGCGGGGGGCCACCTACGAGCAGTACTTC. Protein product: CASSSPRGATYEQYF.

The genes are TRBV6-2 or TRBV6-3 and TRBJ2-4; D may be TRBD2 (7 bases). The J call is uncertain, as TRBJ2-5 better fits the DNA end. The CDR3 is 15 amino acids. Germline V gives CDR1 MNHEY, CDR2 SVGEGT. The CDR3 region is CASSYAGATTETQYF. For the CDR3, the DNA is TGTGCCAGCAGTTACGCGGGGGCCACAACGGAGACCCAGTACTTC.

Only a few counts were recorded for this clonotype. This CDR3 reads CASSKTSGGAQFF. Written as DNA, the CDR3 is TGTGCCAGCAGCAAGACTAGCGGGGGGGCCCAGTTCTTC. The gene calls are TRBV14 and TRBJ2-1, with 14 bases aligning to TRBD2. Germline CDR1 is SGHDN and CDR2 is FVKESK. Trimming at V came to 5 bases and at J to 13 bases, leaving 4 bases not matched to a gene. The CDR3 is made up of 13 amino acids.

The V call is TRBV13, the J call TRBJ2-7; 7 bases align to TRBD1. V gave up 5 bases and J gave up 3 bases; unmatched junction bases: 7. CDR1 is PRHDT and CDR2 is FYEKMQ in the germline V gene (reference sequence). The CDR3 runs 14 residues. The CDR3 protein is CASSRGQVDYEQYF. The CDR3 region has the DNA TGTGCCAGCAGCCGTGGACAGGTCGACTACGAGCAGTACTTC.

The J gene is TRBJ2-7, the V gene TRBV27; perhaps TRBD1 as D (6 bases). The V end lost 0 bases, the J end lost 3 bases, and 12 bases lay between the germline ends. This CDR3 contains 15 residues. Germline V gene data show CDR1 as MNHEY and CDR2 as SMNVEV (reference sequence). The CDR3 loop reads CASSLSPDRYYEQYF. Here the CDR3 DNA reads TGTGCCAGCAGTTTATCACCGGACAGATACTACGAGCAGTACTTC.

The chain links TRBV20-1 to TRBJ2-3; D is perhaps TRBD1 or TRBD2 (6 bases each). This CDR3 region has 12 residues. Germline values: CDR1 DFQATT, CDR2 SNEGSKA (reference sequence). Trimming stripped 3 bases from V and 4 bases from J, with 8 bases between. CDR3: CSARGGPDTQYF. Here the CDR3 DNA reads TGCAGTGCTAGGGGGGGCCCAGATACGCAGTATTTT.

The CDR3 DNA sequence: TGTGCCATCAGTGAGTCTTTGGCGGCAGGGGGTGACGAGCAGTACTTC. Translation gives CAISESLAAGGDEQYF. The chain couples TRBV10-3 to TRBJ2-7, with TRBD1 matching over 7 bases. The CDR3 extends over 16 amino acids. From germline, CDR1 is ENHRY and CDR2 SYGVKD. The junction had 10 bases not matched to a gene; V was cut back by 0 bases and J by 5 bases.

The V and J genes are TRBV9 and TRBJ2-3, with 7 bases matching TRBD1. The V gene end was trimmed by 3 bases and the J gene end by 0 bases; junction bases not matched to a gene: 10. The CDR3 length is 17 residues. Germline CDR1 reads SGDLS; CDR2 reads YYNGEE. The CDR3 DNA is TGTGCCAGCAGCGCCGGAACCGGGACAGCTAGCACAGATACGCAGTATTTT. Translation: CASSAGTGTASTDTQYF.

The chain joins TRBV29-1 to TRBJ2-5, with a possible D match to TRBD1 (5 bases). The last part of the DNA fits TRBJ2-7 better; the J call may be wrong. CDR1 and CDR2 (germline): SQVTM, ANQGSEA. This CDR3 has 12 residues. The CDR3 DNA reads as TGCAGCGTTGTAACAGGATTCCACGAGCAGTACTTC. It codes for CSVVTGFHEQYF.

The rearrangement uses TRBV7-9 and TRBJ2-7; 7 bases agree with TRBD1. The CDR3 spans 14 residues. V trimming: 2 bases; J trimming: 2 bases; junction bases outside the gene matches: 3. Germline loops: CDR1 SEHNR, CDR2 FQNEAQ (reference sequence). Here the CDR3 reads CASSLRGLPYEQYF. CDR3 nucleotide sequence: TGTGCCAGCAGCTTAAGGGGGCTCCCCTACGAGCAGTACTTC. Filled out from reference TRBV7-9 and TRBJ2-7, the complete variable domain reads DTGVSQNPRHKITKRGQNVTFRCDPISEHNRLYWYRQTLGQGPEFLTYFQNEAQLEKSRLLSDRFSAERPKGSFSTLEIQRTEQGDSAMYLCASSLRGLPYEQYFGPGTRLTVT.

The V call is TRBV27, the J call TRBJ2-7; D remains ambiguous. The CDR3 runs to 11 residues. CDR1 and CDR2 from the germline V gene are MNHEY and SMNVEV (reference sequence). V dropped 7 bases and J dropped 2 bases, with 6 bases sitting between them. The CDR3 protein is CASNSPYEQYF. The CDR3 bases are TGTGCCAGCAATTCCCCCTACGAGCAGTACTTC.

The chain couples TRBV6-2 or TRBV6-3 to TRBJ2-7; D is possibly TRBD1 or TRBD2 (5 bases each). Gene TRBJ2-5 matches the end of the DNA better, so the J call may be wrong. Germline CDR1 and CDR2: MNHEY and SVGEGT. The CDR3 runs to 14 residues. The CDR3 spells CASSYASRGETQYF. CDR3 nucleotides: TGTGCCAGCAGTTACGCGTCGAGGGGAGAGACCCAGTACTTC.